This record covers a single T cell receptor beta chain. No antigen is known for it. The PCR ran on 60 Vbeta and 13 Jbeta primers. This table comes from immunoSEQ multiplex PCR, and its TCRdb copy is limited to in-frame clones, with some not included. The top ten hold roughly 2.5% of the sample, which has 200,000 to 250,000 clones, about three quarters seen once. The sample originates from a study of cytomegalovirus exposure and HLA in healthy donors. Study details: The 110 million or so unique TCR beta sequences, from about 180 million T cells, were found by an earlier analysis.

Study outcomes and limitations: Cytomegalovirus-associated status was assigned to some 160 TCR beta chains. Per a later analysis, 16,951 TCR beta sequences showed association with HLA alleles at 0.05 false discovery rate.

The CDR3 has 14 amino acids. V dropped 8 bases and J dropped 2; count of bases not matched to a gene: 7. Germline CDR1 reads SEHNR; CDR2 reads FQNEAQ (reference sequence). The sequencing sample was made of PBMCs. This rearrangement joins TRBV7-9 to TRBJ2-7, with 9 positions matching TRBD1. This TCR derives from a woman aged 60-70 years in good health and CMV-seropositive. The CDR3 is CASSEGQGAYEQYF. CDR3 in DNA: TGTGCCAGCTCCGAGGGACAGGGTGCCTACGAGCAGTACTTC.